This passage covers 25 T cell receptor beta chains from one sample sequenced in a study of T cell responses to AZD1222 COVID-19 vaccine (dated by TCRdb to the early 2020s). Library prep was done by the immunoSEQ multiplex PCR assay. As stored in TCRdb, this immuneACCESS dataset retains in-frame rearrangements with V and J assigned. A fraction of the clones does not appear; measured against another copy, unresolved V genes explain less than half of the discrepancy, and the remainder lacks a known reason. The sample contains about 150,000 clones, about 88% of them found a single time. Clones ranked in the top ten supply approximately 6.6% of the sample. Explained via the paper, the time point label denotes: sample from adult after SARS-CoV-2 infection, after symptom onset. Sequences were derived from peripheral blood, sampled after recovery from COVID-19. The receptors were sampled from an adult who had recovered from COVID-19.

CDR3 nucleotide sequence: TGTGCCAGCTCCCAGGACATCTCGAACACTGAAGCTTTCTTT. Its translation: CASSQDISNTEAFF. This chain connects TRBV18 to TRBJ1-1; D perhaps matches TRBD1 (5 bases). Germline assignment: CDR1 KGHSH and CDR2 LQKENI. This CDR3 is 14 amino acids long. V gave up 6 bases and J gave up 1 base, with 12 bases separating them. Combining the CDR3 with reference TRBV18 and TRBJ1-1 gives the whole variable domain NAGVMQNPRHLVRRRGQEARLRCSPMKGHSHVYWYRQLPEEGLKFMVYLQKENIIDESGMPKERFSAEFPKEGPSILRIQQVVRGDSAAYFCASSQDISNTEAFFGQGTRLTVV.

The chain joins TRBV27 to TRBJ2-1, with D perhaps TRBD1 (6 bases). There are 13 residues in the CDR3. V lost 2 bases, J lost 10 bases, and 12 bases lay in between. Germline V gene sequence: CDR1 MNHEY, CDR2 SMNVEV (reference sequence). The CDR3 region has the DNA TGTGCCAGCAGTTTAAACAGGGAATTAGAGCAGTTCTTC. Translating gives CASSLNRELEQFF.

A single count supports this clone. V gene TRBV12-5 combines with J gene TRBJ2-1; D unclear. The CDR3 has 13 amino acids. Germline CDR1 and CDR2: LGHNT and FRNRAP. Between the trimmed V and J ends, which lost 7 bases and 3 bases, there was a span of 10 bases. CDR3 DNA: TGTGCTAGTGCGTGGAGCAGCTACAATGAGCAGTTCTTC. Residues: CASAWSSYNEQFF.

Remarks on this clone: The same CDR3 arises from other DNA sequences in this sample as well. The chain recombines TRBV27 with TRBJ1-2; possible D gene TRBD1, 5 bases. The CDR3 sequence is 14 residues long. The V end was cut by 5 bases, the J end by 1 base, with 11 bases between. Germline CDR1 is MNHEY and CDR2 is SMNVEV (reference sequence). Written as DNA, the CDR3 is TGTGCCAGCAGTCCCAGGGCCCTTAACTATGGCTACACCTTC. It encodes CASSPRALNYGYTF.

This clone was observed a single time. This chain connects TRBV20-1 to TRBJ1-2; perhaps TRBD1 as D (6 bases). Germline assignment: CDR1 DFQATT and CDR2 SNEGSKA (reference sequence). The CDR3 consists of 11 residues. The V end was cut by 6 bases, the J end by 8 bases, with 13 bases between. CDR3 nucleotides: TGCAGTGCCGGGCCAGGGGAGGGCTACACCTTC. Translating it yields CSAGPGEGYTF.

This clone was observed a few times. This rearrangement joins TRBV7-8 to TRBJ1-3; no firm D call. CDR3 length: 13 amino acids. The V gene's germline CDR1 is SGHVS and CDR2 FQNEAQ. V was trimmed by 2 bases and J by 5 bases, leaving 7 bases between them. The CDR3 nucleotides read TGTGCCAGCAGCTTAAATAACAGAAACACCATATATTTT. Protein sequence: CASSLNNRNTIYF.

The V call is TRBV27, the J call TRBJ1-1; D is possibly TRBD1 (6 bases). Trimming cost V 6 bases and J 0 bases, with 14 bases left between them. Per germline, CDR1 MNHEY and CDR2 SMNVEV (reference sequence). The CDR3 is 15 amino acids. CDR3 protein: CASSEPGHLNTEAFF. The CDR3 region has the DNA TGTGCCAGCAGCGAACCGGGACACCTGAACACTGAAGCTTTCTTT.

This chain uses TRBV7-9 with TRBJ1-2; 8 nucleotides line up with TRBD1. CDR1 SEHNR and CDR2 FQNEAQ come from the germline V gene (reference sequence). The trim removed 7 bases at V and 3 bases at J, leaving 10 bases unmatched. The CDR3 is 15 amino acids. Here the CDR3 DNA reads TGTGCCAGCACGCCCGGACAGGGTTTGGACTATGGCTACACCTTC. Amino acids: CASTPGQGLDYGYTF. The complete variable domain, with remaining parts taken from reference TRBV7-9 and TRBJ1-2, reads DTGVSQNPRHKITKRGQNVTFRCDPISEHNRLYWYRQTLGQGPEFLTYFQNEAQLEKSRLLSDRFSAERPKGSFSTLEIQRTEQGDSAMYLCASTPGQGLDYGYTFGSGTRLTVV.

For the CDR3, the DNA is TGTGCCAGCAGTTTCATGGACAAGGGGTCCTACGAGCAGTACTTC. The encoded protein is CASSFMDKGSYEQYF. The V call is TRBV28, the J call TRBJ2-7; D possibly corresponds to TRBD1 (5 bases). This CDR3 spans 15 amino acids. Trimming shortened V by 3 bases and J by 1 base, and 13 bases separated the two germline ends. In germline, CDR1 is MDHEN, CDR2 SYDVKM.

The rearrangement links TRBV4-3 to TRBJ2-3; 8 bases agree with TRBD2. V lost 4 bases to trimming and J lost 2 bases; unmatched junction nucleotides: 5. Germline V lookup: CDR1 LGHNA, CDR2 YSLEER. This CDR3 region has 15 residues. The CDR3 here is CASSPGLDITDTQYF. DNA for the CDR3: TGCGCCAGCAGCCCGGGACTAGACATCACAGATACGCAGTATTTT.

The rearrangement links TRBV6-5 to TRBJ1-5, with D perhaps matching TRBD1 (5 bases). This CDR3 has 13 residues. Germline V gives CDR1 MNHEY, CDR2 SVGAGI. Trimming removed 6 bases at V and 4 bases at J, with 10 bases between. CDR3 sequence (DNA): TGTGCCAGCAGCTCGGGACGGAATCAGCCCCAGCATTTT. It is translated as CASSSGRNQPQHF.

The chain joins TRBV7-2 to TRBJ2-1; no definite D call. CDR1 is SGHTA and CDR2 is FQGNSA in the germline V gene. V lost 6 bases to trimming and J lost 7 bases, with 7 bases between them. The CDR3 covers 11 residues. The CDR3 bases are TGTGCCAGCAGTCGTACAAATGAGCAGTTCTTC. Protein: CASSRTNEQFF.

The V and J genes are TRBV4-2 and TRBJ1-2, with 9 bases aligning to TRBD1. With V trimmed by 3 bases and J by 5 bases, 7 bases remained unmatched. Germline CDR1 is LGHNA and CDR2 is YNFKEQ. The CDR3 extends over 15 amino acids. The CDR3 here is CASSQEQGAEYGYTF. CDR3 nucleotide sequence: TGTGCCAGCAGCCAGGAACAGGGGGCAGAGTATGGCTACACCTTC.

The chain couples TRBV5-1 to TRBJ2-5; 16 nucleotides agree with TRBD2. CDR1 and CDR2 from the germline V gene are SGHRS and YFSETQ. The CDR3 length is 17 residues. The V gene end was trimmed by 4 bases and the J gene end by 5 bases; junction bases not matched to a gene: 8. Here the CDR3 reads CASSPGLAGGSGETQYF. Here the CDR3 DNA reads TGCGCCAGCAGCCCGGGACTAGCGGGAGGGTCCGGGGAGACCCAGTACTTC.

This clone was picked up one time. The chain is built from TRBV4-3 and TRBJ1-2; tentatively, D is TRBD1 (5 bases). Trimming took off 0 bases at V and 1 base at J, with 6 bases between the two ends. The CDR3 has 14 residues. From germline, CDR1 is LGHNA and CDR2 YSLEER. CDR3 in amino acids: CASSQDGGNYGYTF. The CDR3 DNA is TGCGCCAGCAGCCAAGACGGGGGTAACTATGGCTACACCTTC.

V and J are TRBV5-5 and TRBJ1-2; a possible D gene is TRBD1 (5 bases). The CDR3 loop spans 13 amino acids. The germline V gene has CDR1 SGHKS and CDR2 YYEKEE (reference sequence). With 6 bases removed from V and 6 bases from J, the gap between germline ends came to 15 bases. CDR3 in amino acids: CASTSGWGNGYTF. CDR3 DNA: TGTGCCAGCACCTCTGGTTGGGGGAATGGCTACACCTTC.

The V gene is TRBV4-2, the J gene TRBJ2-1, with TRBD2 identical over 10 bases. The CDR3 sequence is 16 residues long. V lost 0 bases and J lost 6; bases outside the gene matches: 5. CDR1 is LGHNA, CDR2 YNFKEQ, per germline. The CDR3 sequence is CASSQDWLAGANEQFF. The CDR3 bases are TGTGCCAGCAGCCAAGATTGGCTAGCGGGAGCCAATGAGCAGTTCTTC.

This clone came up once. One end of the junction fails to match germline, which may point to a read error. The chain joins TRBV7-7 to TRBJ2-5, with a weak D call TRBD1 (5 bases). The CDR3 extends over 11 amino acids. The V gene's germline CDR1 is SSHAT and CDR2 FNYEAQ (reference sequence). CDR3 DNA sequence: TGTGCTAGCAGCTCAGGGGAGACCCAGTACTTC. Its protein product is CASSSGETQYF.

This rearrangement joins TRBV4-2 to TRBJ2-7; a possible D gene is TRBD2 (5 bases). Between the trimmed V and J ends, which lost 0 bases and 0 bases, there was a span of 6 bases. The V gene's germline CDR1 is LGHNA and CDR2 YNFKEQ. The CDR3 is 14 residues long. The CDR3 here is CASSQDEGSYEQYF. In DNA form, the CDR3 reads TGTGCCAGCAGCCAAGATGAGGGCTCCTACGAGCAGTACTTC.

The CDR3 protein is CASSLQTGANYGYTF. The CDR3 DNA reads TGTGCCAGCAGCCTTCAAACCGGGGCCAACTATGGCTACACCTTC. The chain is built from TRBV28 and TRBJ1-2; D may be TRBD1 (5 bases). The germline V and J ends were trimmed by 6 bases and 2 bases, with 16 bases remaining between them. The CDR3 is made up of 15 amino acids. CDR1 is MDHEN and CDR2 is SYDVKM in the germline V gene.

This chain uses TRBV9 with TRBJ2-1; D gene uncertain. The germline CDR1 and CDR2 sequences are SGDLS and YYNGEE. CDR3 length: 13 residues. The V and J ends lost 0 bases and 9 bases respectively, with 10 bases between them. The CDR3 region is CASSVGAPGEQFF. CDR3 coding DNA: TGTGCCAGCAGCGTAGGGGCGCCGGGTGAGCAGTTCTTC.

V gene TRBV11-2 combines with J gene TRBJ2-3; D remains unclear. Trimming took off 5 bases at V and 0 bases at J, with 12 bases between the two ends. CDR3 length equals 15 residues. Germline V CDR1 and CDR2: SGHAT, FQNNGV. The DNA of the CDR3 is TGTGCCAGCAGCCCAAGGACCGAAAGCACAGATACGCAGTATTTT. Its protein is CASSPRTESTDTQYF.

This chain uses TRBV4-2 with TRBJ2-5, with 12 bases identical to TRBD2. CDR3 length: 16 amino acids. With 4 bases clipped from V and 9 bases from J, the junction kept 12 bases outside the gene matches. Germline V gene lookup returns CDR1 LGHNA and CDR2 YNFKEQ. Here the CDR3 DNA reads TGTGCCAGCAGCCCGTCTAGCGGGGGGGTCCAGGGGGCCCAGTACTTC. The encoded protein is CASSPSSGGVQGAQYF.

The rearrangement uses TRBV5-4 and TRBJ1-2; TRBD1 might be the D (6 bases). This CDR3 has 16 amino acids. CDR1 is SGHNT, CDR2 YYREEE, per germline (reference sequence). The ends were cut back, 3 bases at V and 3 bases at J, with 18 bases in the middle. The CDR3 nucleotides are TGTGCCAGCAGCTCCCGAGGGGGGCGGGTCCACTATGGCTACACCTTC. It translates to CASSSRGGRVHYGYTF.

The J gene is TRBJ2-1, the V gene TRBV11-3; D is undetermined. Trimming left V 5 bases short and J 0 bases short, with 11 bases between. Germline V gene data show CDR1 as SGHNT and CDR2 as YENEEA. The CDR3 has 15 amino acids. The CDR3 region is CASSTGDHSYNEQFF. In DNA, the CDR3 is TGTGCCAGCAGCACCGGCGACCACTCCTACAATGAGCAGTTCTTC.